Listed below are T cell receptor beta chains from one sample, sequenced in a study of blood T cell repertoires in COVID-19. Here immunoSEQ multiplex PCR was the method, and the copy in TCRdb shows in-frame clones only, minus some. Of 65,000 to 100,000 clones in the sample, about 86% were seen once. Sequencing was done on a sample of peripheral blood. The receptors stem from a woman of 80 years or more with acute or convalescent COVID-19. The CDR3 runs from the conserved cysteine through the conserved F or W. A D gene is named only where the DNA matches it firmly. Clone sizes are given selectively: once, few, many, or a class where the clone is expanded.

-	-	TRBV18	TRBJ2-7	CASSQMVGVDEQYF	TGTGCCAGCTCCCAAATGGTGGGAGTGGACGAGCAGTACTTC
-	-	TRBV7-2	TRBJ2-7	CASSFKGDVSYEQYF	TGTGCCAGCAGCTTTAAGGGGGACGTCTCCTACGAGCAGTACTTC
-	TRBD2	TRBV10-3	TRBJ2-1	CAISEPGGGGRNEQFF	TGTGCCATCAGTGAGCCTGGCGGGGGGGGGAGGAATGAGCAGTTCTTC
-	-	TRBV19	TRBJ1-1	CASSMAGRDTEAFF	TGTGCCAGTAGTATGGCAGGGAGGGACACTGAAGCTTTCTTT
-	TRBD2	TRBV4-2	TRBJ2-3	CASSQDSGGTDTQYF	TGTGCCAGCAGCCAAGATAGCGGGGGCACAGATACGCAGTATTTT
-	-	TRBV19	TRBJ1-1	CASKFREGSAEAFF	TGTGCCAGTAAGTTCCGGGAGGGGAGTGCTGAAGCTTTCTTT
few	TRBD1	TRBV7-2	TRBJ2-5	CASSLGAGTGGTQYF	TGTGCCAGCAGCTTAGGTGCCGGGACAGGCGGCACCCAGTACTTC
-	-	TRBV6-5	TRBJ1-1	CASTPRGRDTEAFF	TGTGCCAGCACCCCCAGGGGAAGGGACACTGAAGCTTTCTTT
-	TRBD2	TRBV5-1	TRBJ2-3	CASSPAGGPRDTQYF	TGCGCCAGCAGCCCAGCGGGAGGGCCGAGAGATACGCAGTATTTT
once	TRBD2	TRBV19	TRBJ2-1	CASSIMAGGRGEQFF	TGTGCCAGTAGTATCATGGCGGGGGGGCGCGGTGAGCAGTTCTTC
-	-	TRBV5-4	TRBJ2-1	CASSLEPQRRNEQFF	TGTGCCAGCAGTCTTGAACCCCAAAGGCGGAATGAGCAGTTCTTC
-	-	TRBV30	TRBJ2-5	CAWSVRGREETQYF	TGTGCCTGGAGTGTACGCGGGCGGGAAGAGACCCAGTACTTC
once	TRBD1	TRBV9	TRBJ1-2	CASSVEPQGAQGGYTF	TGTGCCAGCAGCGTAGAACCCCAGGGGGCGCAGGGTGGCTACACCTTC
-	TRBD2	TRBV7-2	TRBJ2-6	CASSQETSGRLSGANVLTF	TGTGCCAGCAGCCAAGAGACTAGCGGGAGGTTGTCTGGGGCCAACGTCCTGACTTTC
-	TRBD1	TRBV7-8	TRBJ1-5	CASSLARGQGGQPQHF	TGTGCCAGCAGCTTAGCCCGGGGACAGGGGGGTCAGCCCCAGCATTTT
-	TRBD1	TRBV15	TRBJ1-5	CATSSVTGGLNQPQHF	TGTGCCACCAGCAGTGTGACAGGGGGTCTCAATCAGCCCCAGCATTTT
-	TRBD2	TRBV30	TRBJ2-3	CAWRKAGGRDTQYF	TGTGCCTGGAGAAAAGCGGGGGGGCGAGATACGCAGTATTTT
-	TRBD2	TRBV27	TRBJ2-4	CASSRREGDIQYF	TGTGCCAGCAGTCGCCGGGAGGGAGACATTCAGTACTTC
-	-	TRBV5-4	TRBJ2-1	CASSLARGMSGGSSYNEQFF	TGTGCCAGCAGCTTGGCCCGGGGTATGTCTGGGGGGAGCTCCTACAATGAGCAGTTCTTC
-	-	TRBV9	TRBJ1-2	CASSTGYGYTF	TGTGCCAGCAGTACGGGGTATGGCTACACCTTC
-	-	TRBV5-1	TRBJ1-1	CASSNIPGENTEAFF	TGCGCCAGCAGTAATATCCCCGGGGAGAACACTGAAGCTTTCTTT
-	TRBD2	TRBV13	TRBJ2-3	CASSLGLAGGHDTQYF	TGTGCCAGCAGCCTGGGACTAGCGGGGGGGCACGATACGCAGTATTTT
-	-	TRBV15	TRBJ1-6	CATSRDRGSSYNSPLHF	TGTGCCACCAGCAGAGATCGGGGGAGCTCCTATAATTCACCCCTCCACTTT
-	-	TRBV7-3	TRBJ2-7	CASSLMVGTYEQYF	TGTGCCAGCAGCTTAATGGTGGGGACTTACGAGCAGTACTTC
-	-	TRBV2	TRBJ1-2	CASSEVQANYGYTF	TGTGCCAGCAGTGAAGTACAGGCTAACTATGGCTACACCTTC
-	TRBD1	TRBV9	TRBJ1-3	CASSVEGAPGNTIYF	TGTGCCAGCAGCGTCGAGGGGGCGCCTGGAAACACCATATATTTT
few	TRBD1	TRBV23-1	TRBJ2-5	CASRPGQGGKTQYF	TGCGCCAGCAGACCGGGACAGGGGGGAAAGACCCAGTACTTC
-	-	TRBV2	TRBJ2-5	CASGRDFQETQYF	TGTGCCAGCGGCCGGGACTTCCAAGAGACCCAGTACTTC
few	TRBD1	TRBV19	TRBJ2-3	CASRQGQGRDTQYF	TGTGCCAGTCGACAGGGGCAGGGGAGAGATACGCAGTATTTT
-	-	TRBV27	TRBJ2-5	CASSPLYQETQYF	TGTGCCAGCAGTCCTTTGTACCAAGAGACCCAGTACTTC
-	TRBD1	TRBV10-3	TRBJ2-3	CAISRQGAVAGTDTQYF	TGTGCCATCAGCAGACAGGGGGCTGTGGCGGGCACAGATACGCAGTATTTT
-	-	TRBV11-3	TRBJ2-5	CASSFGGLQETQYF	TGTGCCAGCAGCTTCGGGGGACTCCAAGAGACCCAGTACTTC
-	-	TRBV18	TRBJ1-1	CASSTNGATEAFF	TGTGCCAGCTCCACTAATGGTGCCACTGAAGCTTTCTTT
-	TRBD1	TRBV6-1	TRBJ1-1	CASSEPSGTGDTEAFF	TGTGCCAGCAGTGAACCATCAGGGACAGGGGACACTGAAGCTTTCTTT
-	-	TRBV27	TRBJ2-3	CASKRPGLDTQYF	TGTGCCAGCAAGCGACCGGGACTAGATACGCAGTATTTT
-	TRBD1	TRBV5-1	TRBJ1-1	CASSFRDRGRPNTEAFF	TGCGCCAGCAGCTTCCGGGACAGGGGGCGTCCGAACACTGAAGCTTTCTTT
once	-	TRBV5-1	TRBJ2-7	CASSYSSYEQYF	TGCGCCAGCAGCTACAGCTCCTACGAGCAGTACTTC
-	TRBD2	TRBV29-1	TRBJ2-1	CSVVTSGGDNEQFF	TGCAGCGTTGTGACTAGCGGAGGGGACAATGAGCAGTTCTTC
-	-	TRBV5-8	TRBJ1-1	CASSLFQEAFF	TGTGCCAGCAGCTTGTTCCAGGAAGCTTTCTTT
-	-	TRBV6-6	TRBJ1-2	CASTYAREDGYTF	TGTGCCAGCACCTATGCCAGGGAAGATGGCTACACCTTC
-	TRBD1	TRBV6-2/TRBV6-3	TRBJ1-1	CASSYSTGSGMNTEAFF	TGTGCCAGCAGTTACTCGACAGGGTCTGGCATGAACACTGAAGCTTTCTTT